Described below is a single T cell receptor beta chain sequence and its context. These data originate in a study of T cell changes during pregnancy in multiple sclerosis. Trimming left V 1 base short and J 2 bases short, with 8 bases between. Germline assignment: CDR1 SGHTA and CDR2 FQGNSA. The CDR3 spans 15 residues. Profiling relied on immunoSEQ multiplex PCR, and the TCRdb table lists in-frame clones only, not all of them. The sample has some 51,000 clones, 94% seen once. The rearrangement uses TRBV7-2 and TRBJ2-2; no definite D call. This receptor was identified in a female donor with multiple sclerosis, enrolled in a pregnancy study. Sequences were derived from CD4+ T cells from peripheral blood mononuclear cells, sampled in the second trimester of pregnancy. The CDR3 nucleotides read TGTGCCAGCAGCTTAGTGGCAGAAAACACCGGGGAGCTGTTTTTT. Translation: CASSLVAENTGELFF.